The 6 T cell receptor beta chains below all came from one sample that was sequenced in a study of OX40 agonist ivuxolimab in advanced cancers. Sequencing was performed with immunoSEQ multiplex PCR; in TCRdb, only in-frame clones are kept and a portion is missing. The sample lists tens of thousands of clones; 88% were seen once. Sequenced material: CD4+ or CD8+ T cells sorted from blood, taken in a trial of the OX40 agonist ivuxolimab. The receptors derive from an adult with an advanced solid tumor such as melanoma, head and neck, liver or kidney cancer.

The chain carries TRBV6-6 and TRBJ1-1; D is unclear. Trimming cost V 5 bases and J 4 bases, with 11 bases left between them. The CDR3 runs 13 residues. CDR1 and CDR2 from the germline V gene are MNHNY and SVGAGI (reference sequence). The CDR3 nucleotides are TGTGCCAGCAGTAAACCGGGTGGCACTGAAGCTTTCTTT. It is translated as CASSKPGGTEAFF.

This clone was picked up many times. The V call is TRBV27, the J call TRBJ1-5; 8 positions match TRBD1. The CDR3 runs 13 residues. Germline V gene data show CDR1 as MNHEY and CDR2 as SMNVEV (reference sequence). The trim removed 5 bases at V and 6 bases at J, leaving 3 bases unmatched. The CDR3 loop reads CASSQGAGQPQHF. CDR3 nucleotide sequence: TGTGCCAGCAGTCAGGGGGCGGGTCAGCCCCAGCATTTT.

This clone has only one observation. The chain couples TRBV28 to TRBJ1-5; D might be TRBD1 (6 bases). CDR1 is MDHEN and CDR2 is SYDVKM in the germline V gene. There are 15 residues in the CDR3. Trimming left V 7 bases short and J 5 bases short, with 18 bases between. The CDR3: CASNPLGGRDQPQHF. In DNA form, the CDR3 reads TGTGCCAGCAACCCACTGGGGGGCAGGGATCAGCCCCAGCATTTT.

This chain connects TRBV9 to TRBJ2-7; D perhaps matches TRBD1 (6 bases). Germline values: CDR1 SGDLS, CDR2 YYNGEE. CDR3 length: 14 residues. Trimming stripped 3 bases from V and 0 bases from J, with 10 bases between. The DNA of the CDR3 is TGTGCCAGCAGCGCGACAGGCGTCTCCTACGAGCAGTACTTC. Its protein is CASSATGVSYEQYF.

The genes are TRBV7-9 and TRBJ2-1, with D hard to call. The V gene's germline CDR1 is SEHNR and CDR2 FQNEAQ (reference sequence). The CDR3 consists of 16 residues. The V end was cut by 5 bases, the J end by 0 bases, with 14 bases between. CDR3 in amino acids: CASSPKDGSSYNEQFF. CDR3 sequence (DNA): TGTGCCAGCAGCCCTAAGGACGGAAGCTCCTACAATGAGCAGTTCTTC. Drawing the rest from reference TRBV7-9 and TRBJ2-1, the complete variable domain is DTGVSQNPRHKITKRGQNVTFRCDPISEHNRLYWYRQTLGQGPEFLTYFQNEAQLEKSRLLSDRFSAERPKGSFSTLEIQRTEQGDSAMYLCASSPKDGSSYNEQFFGPGTRLTVL.

This clone appeared once. A read error may account for a junction end that differs from germline. The gene calls are TRBV7-7 and TRBJ2-5; TRBD2 agrees at 7 bases. This CDR3 has 19 amino acids. CDR1 is SSHAT and CDR2 is FNYEAQ in the germline V gene (reference sequence). Here the CDR3 DNA reads TGTGCTAGCAGCTCGCCCAGGGAGGGTTACAGAGAATGGTGGGAGACCCAGTACTTC. Amino acid sequence: CASSSPREGYREWWETQYF.